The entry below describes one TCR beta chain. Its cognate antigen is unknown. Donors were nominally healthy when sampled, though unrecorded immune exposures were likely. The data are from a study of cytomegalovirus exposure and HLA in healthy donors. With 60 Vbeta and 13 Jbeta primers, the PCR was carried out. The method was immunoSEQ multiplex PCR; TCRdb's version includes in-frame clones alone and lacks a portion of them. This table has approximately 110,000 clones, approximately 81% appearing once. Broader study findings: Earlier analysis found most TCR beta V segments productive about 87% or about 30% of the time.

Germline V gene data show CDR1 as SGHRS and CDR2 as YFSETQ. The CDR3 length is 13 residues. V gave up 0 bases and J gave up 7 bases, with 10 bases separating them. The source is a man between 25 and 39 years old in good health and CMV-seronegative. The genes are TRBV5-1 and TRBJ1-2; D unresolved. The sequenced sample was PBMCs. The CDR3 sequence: CASSLGASRGYTF. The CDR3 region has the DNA TGCGCCAGCAGCTTGGGGGCCTCCCGTGGCTACACCTTC.